Listed below are T cell receptor beta chains from one sample, sequenced in a study of shared clonotypes between healthy human individuals. Profiling relied on immunoSEQ multiplex PCR, and the TCRdb table lists in-frame clones only, not all of them. The sample contains under 600,000 clones, around 95% of which appear only once. The sequenced sample consisted of naive CD4+ T cells sorted from blood. The receptors here all came from a woman under 40 in good health. Each CDR3 is given with its conserved first and last residue. A D gene is named only where the DNA matches it firmly. Clone size is given for some rows only: seen once, a few or many times, or a class if the clone is expanded.

TRBJ1-2	NA	NA	TRBV6-1	CASSVGSYGYTF	TGTGCCAGCAGTGTGGGCTCCTATGGCTACACCTTC
TRBJ2-3	NA	NA	TRBV7-8	CASSPLRGVSADTQYF	TGTGCCAGCAGCCCCTTGCGTGGGGTGTCGGCAGATACGCAGTATTTT
TRBJ2-1	NA	NA	TRBV5-1	CASSSQAGQIPNEQFF	TGCGCCAGCAGCTCACAGGCGGGACAGATCCCCAATGAGCAGTTCTTC
TRBJ2-1	NA	TRBD2	TRBV11-2	CASSFLAGEGNEQFF	TGTGCCAGCAGCTTTCTGGCGGGAGAGGGCAATGAGCAGTTCTTC
TRBJ2-1	NA	TRBD2	TRBV7-2	CASSLKSTSENLKEQFF	TGTGCCAGCAGCTTAAAATCGACTAGCGAGAACCTTAAAGAGCAGTTCTTC
TRBJ2-1	NA	TRBD2	TRBV29-1	CSVGLAGDNEQFF	TGCAGCGTGGGACTAGCGGGAGACAATGAGCAGTTCTTC
TRBJ2-3	NA	NA	TRBV7-9	CASALWRSYSGHTDTQYF	TGTGCCAGCGCACTATGGAGATCGTATAGCGGACACACAGATACGCAGTATTTT
TRBJ2-1	NA	NA	TRBV27	CASSLSWVTNEQFF	TGTGCCAGCAGTTTATCTTGGGTTACCAATGAGCAGTTCTTC
TRBJ2-2	NA	TRBD2	TRBV5-4	CASSLPGLAGGTGELFF	TGTGCCAGCAGCCTGCCGGGACTAGCGGGAGGCACCGGGGAGCTGTTTTTT
TRBJ1-5	once	NA	TRBV19	CATKGGNQPQHF	TGTGCCACCAAAGGGGGGAACCAGCCCCAGCATTTT
TRBJ2-2	NA	TRBD2	TRBV7-8	CASKTSGLTHTGELFF	TGTGCCAGCAAGACCTCGGGACTAACTCACACCGGGGAGCTGTTTTTT
TRBJ2-7	NA	NA	TRBV28	CASSTHSSHPYF	TGTGCCAGCAGTACCCACTCTAGTCATCCGTACTTC
TRBJ1-1	NA	NA	TRBV5-1	CASSLEGQNTEAFF	TGCGCCAGCAGCTTGGAAGGACAGAACACTGAAGCTTTCTTT
TRBJ2-1	NA	TRBD2	TRBV15	CATSSPSGSVGEQFF	TGTGCCACCAGCTCCCCTAGCGGGAGCGTCGGTGAGCAGTTCTTC
TRBJ2-5	NA	NA	TRBV14	CASSQEGQGLEWTQYF	TGTGCCAGCAGCCAAGAAGGGCAGGGTTTGGAGTGGACCCAGTACTTC
TRBJ1-3	NA	NA	TRBV6-5	CASSYSRQAPGNTIYF	TGTGCCAGCAGTTACTCGAGGCAGGCCCCTGGAAACACCATATATTTT
TRBJ1-4	NA	NA	TRBV29-1	CSARRGTNEKLFF	TGCAGCGCGAGGAGGGGGACTAATGAAAAACTGTTTTTT
TRBJ2-7	NA	NA	TRBV27	CASSFPDPSLFEQYF	TGTGCCAGCAGTTTCCCGGACCCCTCACTATTCGAGCAGTACTTC
TRBJ1-2	NA	NA	TRBV2	CASRQRQDYGYTF	TGTGCCAGCAGACAAAGACAGGACTATGGCTACACCTTC
TRBJ2-5	NA	TRBD1	TRBV5-1	CASSPWGGQGGTQYF	TGCGCCAGCAGCCCATGGGGCGGACAGGGTGGGACCCAGTACTTC
TRBJ2-2	once	NA	TRBV2	CASSQGEAGELFF	TGTGCCAGCAGTCAGGGGGAGGCCGGGGAGCTGTTTTTT
TRBJ2-3	NA	TRBD1	TRBV2	CASSEQGGGGTDTQYF	TGTGCCAGCAGTGAGCAAGGGGGCGGTGGCACAGATACGCAGTATTTT
TRBJ2-5	NA	NA	TRBV6-5	CASSTSYVETQYF	TGTGCCAGCAGTACCTCATACGTGGAGACCCAGTACTTC
TRBJ2-5	once	TRBD2	TRBV2	CASRELAGTGETQYF	TGTGCCAGCAGGGAACTAGCGGGAACGGGTGAGACCCAGTACTTC
TRBJ2-5	NA	NA	TRBV7-6	CASSLALMSQETQYF	TGTGCCAGCAGCTTAGCGCTCATGTCCCAAGAGACCCAGTACTTC
TRBJ2-3	once	NA	TRBV19	CASSIAPALSGGTDTQYF	TGTGCCAGTAGTATCGCCCCAGCTCTTTCGGGGGGCACAGATACGCAGTATTTT
TRBJ1-5	NA	NA	TRBV6-1	CASSESMGPNQPQHF	TGTGCCAGCAGTGAATCAATGGGACCCAATCAGCCCCAGCATTTT
TRBJ1-2	NA	TRBD1	TRBV7-9	CASSLPPGQELRATF	TGTGCCAGCAGCTTACCACCAGGACAGGAATTGCGAGCCACCTTC
TRBJ2-2	NA	NA	TRBV28	CASSLDPTGTGELFF	TGTGCCAGCAGTTTAGACCCCACGGGCACCGGGGAGCTGTTTTTT
TRBJ2-1	NA	NA	TRBV5-1	CASSLQVNEQFF	TGCGCCAGCAGCTTACAAGTCAATGAGCAGTTCTTC
TRBJ2-7	NA	NA	TRBV5-5	CASSLKLALLSYEQYF	TGTGCCAGCAGCCTAAAGCTGGCCCTACTCTCCTACGAGCAGTACTTC
TRBJ2-2	NA	NA	TRBV29-1	CSVDSGFDTGELFF	TGCAGCGTTGATTCCGGGTTTGACACCGGGGAGCTGTTTTTT
TRBJ2-7	NA	NA	TRBV28	CASLTAGTLGYEQYF	TGTGCCAGCCTCACTGCCGGGACCTTAGGCTACGAGCAGTACTTC
TRBJ1-5	NA	TRBD1	TRBV28	CASSPGTGNQPQHF	TGTGCCAGCAGCCCCGGGACAGGGAATCAGCCCCAGCATTTT
TRBJ2-7	NA	TRBD2	TRBV27	CASRGLADNEQYF	TGTGCCAGCAGGGGACTAGCGGATAACGAGCAGTACTTC
TRBJ2-3	NA	NA	TRBV14	CASSQDPRRWGDTDTQYF	TGTGCCAGCAGCCAAGACCCACGTAGATGGGGGGACACAGATACGCAGTATTTT
TRBJ2-6	few	NA	TRBV5-6	CASSFSGANVLTF	TGTGCCAGCAGCTTTTCTGGGGCCAACGTCCTGACTTTC
TRBJ2-7	NA	TRBD2	TRBV2	CASRGLGMVLDEQYF	TGTGCCAGCAGGGGACTAGGGATGGTCTTAGACGAGCAGTACTTC
TRBJ2-2	NA	NA	TRBV5-1	CASTEHNTGELFF	TGCGCCAGCACCGAACATAACACCGGGGAGCTGTTTTTT
TRBJ2-1	NA	NA	TRBV7-9	CASSPPGGGNNEQFF	TGTGCCAGCAGCCCGCCCGGAGGGGGTAACAATGAGCAGTTCTTC
TRBJ1-2	NA	TRBD1	TRBV19	CASSPADRAGGGYTF	TGTGCCAGTAGCCCCGCGGACAGGGCCGGAGGCGGCTACACCTTC